What follows describes a single TCR beta chain. Its antigen is not yet known. No quality values exist for individual bases; no much larger clone is one base distant. CDR1 is given as SEHNR and CDR2 as FQNEAQ, both from the germline V gene (reference sequence). Spanning cysteine to phenylalanine, the CDR3 consists of 11 amino acids. Only CDR3 DNA remains: 33 bases, in frame from the first base. Relative to germline, V is 3 bases shorter and J is 7 bases shorter, with 4 bases between their ends. Genomic DNA was isolated from the sorted cells so that the TCRbeta CDR3 region could be sequenced. TCRbeta CDR3 regions were sequenced using the immunoSEQ Assay. TCRdb provides this immuneACCESS table in a form limited to in-frame rearrangements. Some clones are lacking; in checked studies, under half of them reflect an unresolved V gene, and why the rest are absent is not known. The sample yields roughly 92,000 clones; about 92% were counted once. The ten largest clones take up about 3% of the sample.

This sample was included in a study of OX40 agonist ivuxolimab in advanced cancers. Regarding the research as a whole: Ivuxolimab was a fully human IgG2 agonistic monoclonal antibody targeting the costimulatory receptor OX40 (CD134). Prior anti-PD-1, anti-PD-L1 or anti-CTLA-4 therapy was permitted, and checkpoint inhibitors had been received by about 44% of dose-escalation patients. In the dose-escalation cohort, over 65% of patients were male, and the mean age was approximately 60 years, with a range of 23 to 79. The paper reports the monotherapy dose-escalation portion (N of about 47 patients) of the phase I ivuxolimab trial. Partial responses occurred in three dose-escalation patients, of whom one had hepatocellular carcinoma and two had cutaneous melanoma. Intravenous ivuxolimab was administered to patients every 2 weeks at six dose levels: 0.01, 0.1, 0.3, 1.5, 3 and 10 mg/kg. Of the 50 to 55 dose-escalation patients, hepatocellular carcinoma was present in 19, melanoma in some 15, renal cell carcinoma in 9 and head and neck cancer in 9. The point of sequencing TCRbeta in the periphery was to test whether ivuxolimab changed TCR sequence diversity and drove clonal T-cell expansion.

General findings and caveats noted by the study authors: Low levels of normalized T-cell clonal expansion were also shown by some nonresponding patients. At doses from 0.1 to 3.0 mg/kg, clonal expansion was seen in both CD4+ and CD8+ blood T cells between baseline and week 6. Which antigens the clonally expanded peripheral T cells were specific for was not determined. After ivuxolimab, CD8+ T cells had more expanded clones than CD4+ T cells on average. In the 0.1-3.0 mg/kg groups, partial responders were among the patients with the lowest normalized peripheral clonal expansion, particularly in CD8+ T cells.

The trial excluded patients who had a history of autoimmune disease or were on systemic immunosuppression. Peripheral blood for TCR sequencing was drawn from every dose cohort at baseline, at cycle 4 day 1 and at cycle 7 day 1. The samples were taken from a phase I, first-in-human, multicenter, open-label dose-escalation trial of ivuxolimab. Adults with locally advanced or metastatic head and neck squamous cell, hepatocellular, melanoma or renal cell carcinoma were enrolled in the trial. Before TCR sequencing, CD4+ T cells and CD8+ T cells from peripheral blood were sorted into separate populations.

This receptor chain uses TRBV7-9 and TRBJ2-1; the D gene lacks a confident call. Sequenced here: CD4+ or CD8+ T cells sorted from blood, sampled in a trial of the OX40 agonist ivuxolimab. The source is an adult with an advanced solid tumor such as melanoma, head and neck, liver or kidney cancer. The CDR3 protein sequence reads: CASSFANEQFF. The DNA is TGTGCCAGCAGCTTTGCAAATGAGCAGTTCTTC.